This is a list of T cell receptor beta chains from one sample in a study of beta chain features in type 1 diabetes. Sequencing used immunoSEQ multiplex PCR; TCRdb keeps in-frame clones, though not all of them. The table lists 300,000 to 450,000 clones, around a tenth of them singletons. The sample comprised central memory CD4+ T cells from blood. Receptor source: a man aged 30 to 45 with type 1 diabetes. Each CDR3 is given with its conserved first and last residue. A D gene is named only where the DNA matches it firmly. Part of the rows lack a size; the others show once, few, many or a class for expanded clones.

>NA|TRBJ2-1|NA|TRBV7-2
CASSLMTGNEQFF
TGTGCCAGCAGCTTAATGACCGGGAATGAGCAGTTCTTC
>few|TRBJ2-7|NA|TRBV5-1
CASSSNRDEQYF
TGCGCCAGCAGCTCGAACAGGGACGAGCAGTACTTC
>NA|TRBJ1-3|NA|TRBV7-2
CASSPGSTGNTIYF
TGTGCCAGCAGCCCAGGGAGTACTGGAAACACCATATATTTT
>NA|TRBJ1-1|NA|TRBV2
CASGDTPGTEAFF
TGTGCCAGTGGGGACACCCCGGGAACTGAAGCTTTCTTT
>NA|TRBJ1-6|NA|TRBV5-1
CASGNTRDSPLHF
TGCGCCAGCGGTAATACCAGGGATTCACCCCTCCACTTT
>many|TRBJ2-5|NA|TRBV19
CASSIGLRETQYF
TGTGCCAGTAGTATCGGACTGCGAGAGACCCAGTACTTC
>few|TRBJ2-7|NA|TRBV30
CAWSSRRGSPYEQYF
TGTGCCTGGAGTTCCCGTAGGGGATCTCCCTACGAGCAGTACTTC
>few|TRBJ2-7|NA|TRBV7-6
CASSLDRTSYEQYF
TGTGCCAGCAGCTTAGACAGAACCTCCTACGAGCAGTACTTC
>NA|TRBJ1-5|NA|TRBV6-5
CATNGPNQPQHF
TGTGCCACCAACGGGCCTAATCAGCCCCAGCATTTT
>few|TRBJ2-4|TRBD2|TRBV5-6
CASSTGRGRGDIQYF
TGTGCCAGCAGCACGGGACGCGGGAGAGGGGACATTCAGTACTTC
>NA|TRBJ2-2|TRBD1|TRBV5-1
CASSQRGGNTGELFF
TGCGCCAGCAGCCAAAGAGGGGGCAACACCGGGGAGCTGTTTTTT
>NA|TRBJ1-1|NA|TRBV20-1
CSASKNTEAFF
TGCAGTGCGTCGAAGAACACTGAAGCTTTCTTT
>NA|TRBJ2-2|NA|TRBV10-3
CAISAREEVGELFF
TGTGCCATCAGTGCCAGAGAAGAGGTCGGGGAGCTGTTTTTT
>few|TRBJ2-2|TRBD2|TRBV5-1
CASSWSGRGPGELFF
TGCGCCAGCAGCTGGAGCGGGAGGGGTCCCGGGGAGCTGTTTTTT
>NA|TRBJ2-1|TRBD2|TRBV9
CASTTSGGHNEQFF
TGTGCCAGCACTACTAGCGGGGGACACAATGAGCAGTTCTTC
>NA|TRBJ2-7|NA|TRBV14
CASSQGAGGSYYEQYF
TGTGCCAGCAGCCAAGGCGCTGGCGGGTCATACTACGAGCAGTACTTC
>few|TRBJ1-5|NA|TRBV29-1
CSVKELDSNQPQHF
TGCAGCGTTAAAGAGCTAGATAGCAATCAGCCCCAGCATTTT
>NA|TRBJ2-7|TRBD1|TRBV5-6
CASSPLTGRGEQYF
TGTGCCAGCAGCCCACTGACAGGGCGAGGCGAGCAGTACTTC
>many|TRBJ2-6|NA|TRBV28
CASSFRVDSSGANVLTF
TGTGCCAGCAGTTTTCGTGTGGATAGCTCTGGGGCCAACGTCCTGACTTTC
>few|TRBJ2-3|TRBD1|TRBV5-5
CASSLGGQGHTDTQYF
TGTGCCAGCAGCTTGGGAGGACAGGGGCACACAGATACGCAGTATTTT
>few|TRBJ2-1|NA|TRBV4-3
CASSQDTGRNEQFF
TGCGCCAGCAGCCAAGATACAGGGAGAAATGAGCAGTTCTTC
>NA|TRBJ2-5|TRBD1|TRBV7-9
CASSWTGQETQYF
TGTGCCAGCAGCTGGACAGGACAAGAGACCCAGTACTTC
>NA|TRBJ2-7|NA|TRBV11-1
CASSLGAGVDEQYF
TGTGCCAGCAGCTTAGGGGCAGGGGTGGACGAGCAGTACTTC
>few|TRBJ2-2|NA|TRBV5-4
CASSLQTNTGELFF
TGTGCCAGCAGCTTGCAAACGAACACCGGGGAGCTGTTTTTT
>many|TRBJ2-6|TRBD1|TRBV19
CASADPGGSGANVLTF
TGTGCCAGTGCCGACCCAGGGGGATCTGGGGCCAACGTCCTGACTTTC
>few|TRBJ2-7|NA|TRBV28
CASSTRTVSKPYEQYF
TGTGCCAGCAGTACTCGGACAGTATCCAAACCCTACGAGCAGTACTTC
>few|TRBJ1-2|NA|TRBV7-6
CASSLAGEEGYTF
TGTGCCAGCAGCTTAGCAGGGGAGGAGGGCTACACCTTC
>few|TRBJ2-5|TRBD1|TRBV5-1
CASSWGPGQGQETQYF
TGCGCCAGCAGCTGGGGACCCGGACAGGGACAAGAGACCCAGTACTTC
>NA|TRBJ1-5|NA|TRBV5-1
CASSLAGQTHQPQHF
TGCGCCAGCAGCTTGGCAGGACAGACACATCAGCCCCAGCATTTT
>NA|TRBJ2-7|NA|TRBV9
CASSVSGSTEQYF
TGTGCCAGCAGCGTATCGGGGAGTACCGAGCAGTACTTC
>few|TRBJ1-1|NA|TRBV6-1
CASILSPGNTEAFF
TGTGCCAGCATATTATCCCCGGGGAACACTGAAGCTTTCTTT
>NA|TRBJ2-1|TRBD1|TRBV15
CATSRGGQGADNEQFF
TGTGCCACCAGCAGAGGAGGGCAGGGGGCAGACAATGAGCAGTTCTTC